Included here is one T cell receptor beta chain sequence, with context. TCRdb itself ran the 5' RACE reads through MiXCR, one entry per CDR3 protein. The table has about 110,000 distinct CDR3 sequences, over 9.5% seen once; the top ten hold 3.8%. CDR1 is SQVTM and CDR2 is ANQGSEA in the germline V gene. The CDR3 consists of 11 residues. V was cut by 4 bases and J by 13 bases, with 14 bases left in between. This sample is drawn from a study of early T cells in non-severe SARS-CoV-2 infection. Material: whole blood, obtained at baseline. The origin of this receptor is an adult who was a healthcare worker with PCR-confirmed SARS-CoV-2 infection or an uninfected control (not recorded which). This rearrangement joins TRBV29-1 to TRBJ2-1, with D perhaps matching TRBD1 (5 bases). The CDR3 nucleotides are TGCAGCGTTGTGAGACAGCCGGACCAGTTCTTC. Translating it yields CSVVRQPDQFF.